Sequencing of this T cell receptor beta chain was carried out in a study of blood T cell repertoires in COVID-19. Across the study: The origin of the acute and convalescent COVID-19 samples was the United States, Italy and Spain.

Produced via immunoSEQ multiplex PCR; TCRdb's table is partial and in-frame only. This sample yields 200,000 to 300,000 clones, of which 70% to 90% are seen a single time; approximately 6.3% belongs to the top ten. V gave up 0 bases and J gave up 7 bases; unmatched junction bases: 1. This CDR3 is 15 amino acids long. The germline V gene has CDR1 SGHRS and CDR2 YFSETQ. Sequencing used peripheral blood. The chain has TRBV5-1 and TRBJ2-1, with 13 positions matching TRBD2. The clonotype comes from a woman aged 55-75 years with active or convalescent COVID-19. Here the CDR3 DNA reads TGCGCCAGCAGCTTGGCACTAGCGGGGGGGAATGAGCAGTTCTTC. This gives the protein CASSLALAGGNEQFF.